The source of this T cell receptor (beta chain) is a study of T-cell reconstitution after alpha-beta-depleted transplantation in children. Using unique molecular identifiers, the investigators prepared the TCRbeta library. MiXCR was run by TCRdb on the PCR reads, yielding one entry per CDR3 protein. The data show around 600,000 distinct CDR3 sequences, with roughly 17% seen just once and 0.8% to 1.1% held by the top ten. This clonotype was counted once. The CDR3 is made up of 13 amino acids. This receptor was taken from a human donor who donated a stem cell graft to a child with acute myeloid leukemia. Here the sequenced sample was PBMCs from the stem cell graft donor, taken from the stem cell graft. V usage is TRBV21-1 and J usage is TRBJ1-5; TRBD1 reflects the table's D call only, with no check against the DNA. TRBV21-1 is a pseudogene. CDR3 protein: CARGQGSNQPQHF. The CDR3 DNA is TGTGCCAGAGGACAGGGGAGCAATCAGCCCCAGCATTTT.